This T cell receptor beta chain was sequenced for a study of blood T cell repertoires in COVID-19. For the study at large: PBMCs, B-cell-depleted T cells, or T cells were the source of the cDNA or gDNA that made up the material.

Per the authors' pipeline: Scientists estimated how many nucleated cells there were by amplifying reference gene primers. Clones were sequenced by immunoSEQ multiplex PCR, and TCRdb holds only the in-frame ones, with some missing. V and J calls and clone size come straight from that table; D and trimming were deduced from the DNA. The table lists over 150,000 clones, approximately 88% of them singletons, with 3.9% in the top ten. Sequenced: peripheral blood. This receptor was identified in a woman aged 60 to 75 who had recovered from COVID-19.

CDR3 amino acids: CASSLGVAQETQYF. In DNA, the CDR3 is TGTGCCAGCAGCTTGGGGGTAGCCCAAGAGACCCAGTACTTC. This chain connects TRBV5-6 to TRBJ2-5; the D is unclear. This CDR3 has 14 residues. CDR1 SGHDT and CDR2 YYEEEE come from the germline V gene. V was pared by 0 bases and J by 1 base, with 7 bases between.